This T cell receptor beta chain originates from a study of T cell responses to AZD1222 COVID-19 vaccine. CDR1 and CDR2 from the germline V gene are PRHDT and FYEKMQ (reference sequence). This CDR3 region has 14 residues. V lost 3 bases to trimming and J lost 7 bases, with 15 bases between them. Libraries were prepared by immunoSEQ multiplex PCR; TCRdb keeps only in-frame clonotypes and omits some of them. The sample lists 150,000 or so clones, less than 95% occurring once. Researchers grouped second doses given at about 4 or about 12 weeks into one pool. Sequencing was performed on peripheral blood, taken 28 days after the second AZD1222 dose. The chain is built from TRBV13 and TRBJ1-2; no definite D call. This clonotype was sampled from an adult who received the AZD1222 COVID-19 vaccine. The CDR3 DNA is TGTGCCAGCAGCTTCGGTCAGTCTTCCAGTGGCTACACCTTC. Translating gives CASSFGQSSSGYTF.